This entry describes one T cell receptor beta chain. Its specificity is not known. This sample was taken from a study of blood T cells in healthy people across ages. General study findings and limits: Observed TCR beta diversity per million T cells went down as age went up. This fall followed a roughly linear course with age.

Germline V lookup: CDR1 SGHRS, CDR2 YFSETQ. V was clipped by 4 bases and J by 4 bases; unmatched bases: 10. CDR3 length equals 15 residues. Sample-barcoded 5' priming and a J-beta primer mix drove a second PCR of roughly 7 to 11 cycles. Each CDR3 protein is one row after TCRdb ran MiXCR on the 5' RACE reads. The repertoire holds around 1,600,000 distinct CDR3 sequences, with approximately 42% as singletons. This receptor was taken from a young woman in good health. The V and J genes are TRBV5-1 and TRBJ1-2; 7 bases agree with TRBD1. The sequenced material came from blood. The CDR3 loop reads CASSPRQGGPYGYTF. In DNA form, the CDR3 reads TGCGCCAGCAGCCCGAGACAGGGAGGGCCCTATGGCTACACCTTC.